This TCR beta chain was captured in a study of T cells expressing NK-cell markers. Study-level findings and limits: These clonotypes also led the CD3+CD56-NKG2C+ fraction in a few donors.

As concerns this clonotype: Its antigen remains unidentified.

TCRdb re-analyzed the 5' RACE reads; it lists each CDR3 protein once, without DNA. There are about 540,000 distinct CDR3 sequences in the sample, with approximately 3.6% held by the top ten. Germline V gives CDR1 MNHNS, CDR2 SASEGT. CDR3 length: 14 amino acids. The chain uses TRBV6-1 and TRBJ1-1. The receptor comes from a man between 18 and 29 years old in good health. Sequenced: blood T cells: a sorted CD56 or NKG2C T cell subset, CD4+ or CD8+ T cells, or bulk PBMC T cells (not recorded which). The chain's CDR3 is CASRNGRVATEAFF.